The next 5 T cell receptor beta chains were all read from a single sample in a study of Tregs in tolerant kidney transplant recipients. Some clones are missing from TCRdb's copy, which holds only in-frame ones; the method was immunoSEQ multiplex PCR. This table lists roughly 32,000 clones. The specimen comprised CD8+ T cells from blood, sampled before the transplant. The receptors shown here come from a human donor who received a combined kidney and bone marrow transplant.

Remarks on this clone: The observed sequence ends 3 residues before the CDR3 terminus, with the missing tail filled in from the germline J gene. The chain employs TRBV5-1 and TRBJ1-1, with no clear D. The CDR3 consists of 12 residues. Germline lookup yields CDR1 SGHRS and CDR2 YFSETQ. V was trimmed by 5 bases and J by 3 bases, leaving 8 bases between them. The chain's CDR3 is CASRSSYTEAFF. The CDR3 bases that were read are TGCGCCAGCAGATCTTCGTACACTGAA.

Points on this clone: The read falls 3 residues short of the CDR3 end, and the missing part is taken from the germline J gene. The gene calls are TRBV20-1 and TRBJ1-2, with a possible D match to TRBD1 (5 bases). V lost 3 bases to trimming and J lost 2 bases, with 10 bases between them. This CDR3 is built from 13 residues. In germline, CDR1 is DFQATT, CDR2 SNEGSKA (reference sequence). The CDR3 loop is CSASFQGNYGYTF. The sequenced part of the CDR3 DNA is TGCAGTGCTAGTTTCCAGGGCAACTATGGC.

A remark on this clone: Read data end 3 residues before the CDR3 end; the end is taken from the germline J gene. The gene calls are TRBV13 and TRBJ2-3; D might be TRBD2 (5 bases). Germline V CDR1 and CDR2: PRHDT, FYEKMQ (reference sequence). The CDR3 extends over 14 amino acids. Trimming shortened V by 5 bases and J by 3 bases, and 12 bases separated the two germline ends. CDR3 DNA (partial): TGTGCCAGCAGCCCTCGACGGGGAACAGATACG. Translation: CASSPRRGTDT. The complete CDR3 protein is CASSPRRGTDTQYF.

A word on this clone: The CDR3 is cut off 3 residues early in the read; its end comes from the germline J gene. This rearrangement joins TRBV6-2 or TRBV6-3 to TRBJ2-2, with 7 bases aligning to TRBD2. Germline V gene sequence: CDR1 MNHEY, CDR2 SVGEGT. The V and J ends lost 3 bases and 6 bases, in that order; junction bases with no gene match: 4. The CDR3 sequence is 14 residues long. The CDR3 reads CASSYLAAPGELFF. The CDR3 bases that were read are TGTGCCAGCAGTTATCTAGCGGCCCCCGGGGAG.

Note on this clone: The observed sequence ends 3 residues before the CDR3 terminus, with the missing tail filled in from the germline J gene. The chain is built from TRBV7-6 and TRBJ2-2, with TRBD2 identical over 14 bases. The CDR3 extends over 17 amino acids. V gave up 5 bases and J gave up 7 bases; unmatched junction bases: 9. Germline values: CDR1 SGHVS, CDR2 FNYEAQ. CDR3 sequence reads: CASSGLGLAGANGELFF. CDR3 DNA, as far as it was read: TGTGCCAGCAGCGGCTTGGGACTAGCGGGAGCTAACGGGGAG. The whole variable domain, filled in from reference TRBV7-6 and TRBJ2-2, reads GAGVSQSPRYKVTKRGQDVALRCDPISGHVSLYWYRQALGQGPEFLTYFNYEAQQDKSGLPNDRFSAERPEGSISTLTIQRTEQRDSAMYRCASSGLGLAGANGELFFGEGSRLTVL.